This paragraph reports one TCR beta chain. Its antigen is still unknown. Primers used in a second PCR of about 7 to 11 cycles were a sample-barcoded 5' primer and a J-beta primer mix. TCRdb re-called the 5' RACE reads through MiXCR, storing one row per CDR3 protein. The profile shows 1.4 million to 1.5 million distinct CDR3 sequences, about 40% of them singletons. This sample is part of a study of blood T cells in healthy people across ages. Study conclusions and caveats: Versus aged donors, long-lived donors had higher diversity and more naive CD4+ cells. Measured against age, TCR beta diversity per million T cells decreased in a roughly linear manner.

The germline V gene encodes CDR1 SQVTM and CDR2 ANQGSEA. The CDR3 runs to 16 residues. The J segment lost 2 bases and the V segment lost 8 bases, leaving 17 bases of the junction unmatched. Per sample, no less than 6 micrograms of total RNA were extracted. What was sequenced was blood. The chain joins TRBV29-1 to TRBJ1-2, with 7 bases that match TRBD1. The sequence came from a woman aged 18-29 years in good health. DNA for the CDR3: TGCAGCATTACGAAAGGGGTCGAGGGGGCGAACTATGGCTACACCTTC. Amino acids: CSITKGVEGANYGYTF.